The TCR beta chain described here comes from a study of T cells in Graves' hyperthyroidism and ophthalmopathy (dated by TCRdb to between 2019 and 2020). For the wider study: Peripheral blood was sampled at the time of initial diagnosis, prior to any treatment. TCR Vbeta CDR3 sequencing of 120 to 150 peripheral blood samples (roughly 43 ophthalmopathy, some 75 hyperthyroidism and some 17 progressor patients) is reported in the paper. To identify distinguishing TCR V-J signatures, a discovery cohort of 90 to 100 patients was used, comprising 43 with Graves' ophthalmopathy and some 60 with stable Graves' hyperthyroidism. Once sampling was done, hyperthyroidism patients were given methimazole at a starting dose of 30 mg daily, whereas ophthalmopathy patients were given high-dose intravenous methylprednisolone. In addition, the study compared T-cell repertoires in thyroid tissue and in blood from roughly six Graves' hyperthyroidism patients. The 75 to 100 discovery patients were divided at random into training and test sets in a 7:3 ratio. An independent validation cohort of under 20 hyperthyroidism patients and more than 15 patients who later progressed to ophthalmopathy tested prospective prediction of ophthalmopathy.

Hyperthyroidism patients were newly diagnosed, had a disease duration of under 2 months, and were aged 18 to 65 years. Exclusion was applied to patients with uncontrolled infections, other autoimmune diseases, pregnancy or lactation. Diagnoses relied on clinical symptoms, serum thyroxine and TRAb, thyroid ultrasound and orbital computed tomography. For progressor patients, blood was drawn at the first diagnosis of hyperthyroidism, before any ophthalmopathy symptoms had appeared. Ficoll-Paque density gradient centrifugation was used to isolate PBMCs from about 10 ml of fresh peripheral blood. Progressor patients were defined as those initially diagnosed with Graves' hyperthyroidism in whom ophthalmopathy developed during follow-up. Total RNA was extracted using Trizol reagent, and RNA quality was assessed on an Agilent 2100 Bioanalyzer. General study outcomes and caveats: Most expanded thyroid clonotypes (frequency above 0.001) were also found in blood, which suggests that blood repertoires may mirror thyroid immune responses. During validation, the model predicted progression to ophthalmopathy a median of about 5.9 months ahead of onset, with around 71% sensitivity and 72% to 85% specificity. In cross-validation, a model built on a 13 V-J signature told ophthalmopathy apart from stable hyperthyroidism with under 90% sensitivity and around 81% specificity, and in testing the same model reached 80%/75%. No statistical method was used to fix the sample size in advance, and group allocation was not hidden from the investigators.

Of note for this clonotype: Its antigen is unknown. Per-base quality was not reported, and no clone a single base away is much larger than it.

TCR beta CDR3 regions were amplified from RNA transcripts. The first round of RT-PCR for the TCR CDR3 was performed with the HTBI primer set and the Qiagen OneStep RT-PCR kit. A second multiplex PCR round built the libraries, followed by size selection and purification. The libraries were sequenced on an Illumina HiSeq2000 using paired-end 100 bp reads. The paper's data handling went like this. SOAPnuke was used to process the raw data, with reads discarded if the reads contained adapters or uncalled bases, had a mean Phred below 15, or lacked an exact constant-primer or identifier match. COPE v1.2.5 was used to merge the high-quality paired reads, and each unique nucleotide sequence was defined as a clonotype. MiTCR v1.1 was used to align the clonotypes against IMGT TRBV, TRBD and TRBJ reference segments. Analysis was restricted to V-J combinations with a frequency above 0.0001, which covered roughly 99% of repertoires. The TCS score was defined as the ratio of F50 (clonal expansion) to E x V (chaos), calculated using BLOSUM62-based TCRdist between CDR3 peptides within each V-J. Welch's t-statistics and random forest reduced 514 V-J features to fewer than 15, which were used in a naive Bayes classifier (R e1071). TCRdb handled the public reads itself, with Q25 trimming in fastp and clone calling in MiXCR, and kept productive beta chains. Each entry is one CDR3 protein sequence, shown with its most common DNA and genes. The V and J calls shown here were made by TCRdb, not taken from the authors' results. The sample profile shows under 350,000 distinct CDR3 sequences; less than 15% of them were found once. The top ten hold almost 8% of the sample.

This receptor was obtained from a woman in her thirties with Graves' hyperthyroidism that later progressed to Graves' ophthalmopathy. Sequencing input: blood.

The sequence in DNA is TGTGCCACCAGCAGAGCCGCAGGGCTGGCTAATGAAAAACTGTTTTTT. This is translated as CATSRAAGLANEKLFF. The V gene is TRBV15 and the J gene is TRBJ1-4; perhaps TRBD1 is the D gene, with 5 bases matching. In the germline V gene (reference sequence), CDR1 corresponds to LNHNV and CDR2 to YYDKDF. The CDR3 measures 16 amino acids from cysteine to phenylalanine. The CDR3 DNA has 48 bases and is translated from base 1. The germline ends are 12 bases apart after V is trimmed by 1 base and J by 3 bases. Reference TRBV15 and TRBJ1-4 proteins supply the regions before and after the CDR3; the full variable domain is: DAMVIQNPRYQVTQFGKPVTLSCSQTLNHNVMYWYQQKSSQAPKLLFHYYDKDFNNEADTPDNFQSRRPNTSFCFLDIRSPGLGDTAMYLCATSRAAGLANEKLFFGSGTQLSVL.